This T cell receptor beta chain is from a study of T cell responses to AZD1222 COVID-19 vaccine. In regard to this clone: Antigen specificity is unknown.

Repertoires were generated with immunoSEQ multiplex PCR, while TCRdb's copy carries only in-frame clones and drops some. The sample yields 90,000 to 150,000 clones, under 90% seen once. The study's findings and limits: Clonal diversity was possibly underestimated, and the donors were mostly white British, with more females. Recipients of AZD1222 seropositive at baseline numbered only 5 or 6. The study found vaccine-associated CD4 TCRs spanning spike, dominant at 160-218 and 743-854.

V lost 5 bases and J lost 3; bases outside the gene matches: 9. Germline V gene lookup returns CDR1 MNHEY and CDR2 SMNVEV (reference sequence). The CDR3 runs to 16 residues. The receptor comes from an adult in good health. The source material was peripheral blood, sampled on day 0 of AZD1222 vaccination. This chain links TRBV27 with TRBJ2-2; 7 bases agree with TRBD2. In DNA, the CDR3 is TGTGCCAGCAGTCCGCGAGAGCGGGGTTACACCGGGGAGCTGTTTTTT. Translation: CASSPRERGYTGELFF.